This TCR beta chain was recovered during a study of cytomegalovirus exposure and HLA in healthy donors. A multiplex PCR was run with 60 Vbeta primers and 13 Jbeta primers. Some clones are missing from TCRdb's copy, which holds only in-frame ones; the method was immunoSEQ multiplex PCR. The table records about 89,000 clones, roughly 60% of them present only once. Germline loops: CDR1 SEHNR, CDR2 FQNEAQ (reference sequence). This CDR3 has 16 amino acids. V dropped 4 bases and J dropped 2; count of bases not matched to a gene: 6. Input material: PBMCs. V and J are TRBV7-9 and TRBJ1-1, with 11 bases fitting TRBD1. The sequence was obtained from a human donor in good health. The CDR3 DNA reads TGTGCCAGCAGCTCCTCGGACAGGGGGCTAAACACTGAAGCTTTCTTT. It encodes CASSSSDRGLNTEAFF.